The clone carrying this T cell receptor beta chain was counted many times. The antigen is not known. This entry belongs to a study of glioma-infiltrating T cells. About the research overall: Glioblastomas were WHO grade IV, sampled at first diagnosis; low-grade were grade II. General study points: Shared blood CDR3 signature motifs marked patients with low tissue-blood divergence.

Per germline, CDR1 DFQATT and CDR2 SNEGSKA (reference sequence). There are 12 residues in the CDR3. Trimming cost V 2 bases and J 4 bases, with 6 bases left between them. Using RNA template, CDR3s of TCR alpha and beta were amplified with iRepertoire arm-PCR. TCRdb redid the calling of the multiplex PCR reads with MiXCR, one entry per CDR3 protein. The sample consists of around 390,000 distinct CDR3 sequences, 35% to 45% of them appearing once. This TCR came from a human donor with low-grade glioma or glioblastoma, undergoing nonglioma brain surgery, or in good health (not recorded which). The source material was glioma tissue, nonneoplastic brain tissue, or PBMCs (not recorded which). The genes are TRBV20-1 and TRBJ1-5; D is undetermined. CDR3 DNA: TGCAGTGCTAGAAAGTGGAATCAGCCCCAGCATTTT. Its translation: CSARKWNQPQHF.